The T cell receptor beta chain under discussion was sequenced for a study of Graves' ophthalmopathy and Graves' hyperthyroidism. Across the study: The term stable hyperthyroidism indicated an absence of ophthalmopathy within 18 months of follow-up. Study results and caveats: Most thyroid-expanded clonotypes exceeding 0.001 frequency were also found in blood.

Germline-derived CDR1 and CDR2 are ENHRY and SYGVKD. This CDR3 is built from 16 residues. V lost 6 bases and J 1 base, leaving 18 bases between the germline ends. Amplification targeted the TCR beta CDR3 regions, with RNA transcripts as the source material. Following a first-round RT-PCR that used HTBI primers, a second-round multiplex PCR was carried out. TCRdb used MiXCR to reprocess the multiplex PCR reads, holding one entry per CDR3 protein. The data hold over a million distinct CDR3 sequences, with about 40% observed a single time. Pregnancy or lactation, uncontrolled infections and other autoimmune diseases were grounds for excluding patients. Clinical symptoms, serum thyroxine, TRAb, thyroid ultrasound and orbital computed tomography determined diagnosis. This clonotype was counted many times. The antigen is not known.

The gene calls are TRBV10-3 and TRBJ2-5; D not certain. The sequence came from an adult man with Graves' hyperthyroidism. The sequenced material came from peripheral blood or thyroid tissue (not recorded which). As DNA, the CDR3 is TGTGCCATCAGCCCCACGCCTGGCAGCTCCCAAGAGACCCAGTACTTC. Translation: CAISPTPGSSQETQYF.